The rows below give T cell receptor beta chains drawn from one sample of a study of blood T cell repertoires in COVID-19. Only in-frame clones appear in the TCRdb table, and some are missing; sequencing was by immunoSEQ multiplex PCR. In the table there are about 270,000 clones, about four fifths of which are singletons. The specimen sequenced was peripheral blood. These receptors came from a woman aged 60 to 75 with active or convalescent COVID-19. The CDR3 runs from the conserved cysteine through the conserved F or W. The D gene is left open where the match is weak. Clone size appears in some rows only: once, few, many, or a class for an expanded clone.

d_call clone_size j_call v_call cdr3_aa
TRBD2 few TRBJ2-2 TRBV7-7 CASSSGLAGGNTGELFF
TRBD1 NA TRBJ1-1 TRBV7-3 CASSAGGMNTEAFF
TRBD1 NA TRBJ2-2 TRBV6-5 CASSYSRQGPVGELFF
NA NA TRBJ1-1 TRBV28 CASDGGYRVSEAFF
TRBD2 once TRBJ2-2 TRBV29-1 CSVPSPGLAGGPPTGELFF
TRBD1 NA TRBJ2-1 TRBV7-9 CASSWGLSGTGLYNEQFF
TRBD2 NA TRBJ2-2 TRBV5-1 CASSLLASGGVIGELFF
NA NA TRBJ1-3 TRBV30 CAWSVRFWRTDNGGGNTIYF
NA NA TRBJ2-1 TRBV7-8 CASSPTPGLSRAPSIRNEQFF
TRBD1 NA TRBJ2-3 TRBV9 CASSVDLGQHGDTQYF
NA NA TRBJ2-7 TRBV6-5 CASRYWGPSSSYEQYF
NA NA TRBJ2-3 TRBV5-4 CASSGRSGGYTDTQYF
TRBD1 NA TRBJ2-1 TRBV2 CASRQGTHNEQFF
TRBD1 NA TRBJ1-2 TRBV10-3 CAISSGQNYGYTF
NA NA TRBJ1-5 TRBV7-9 CASSLVGANQPQHF
TRBD1 NA TRBJ1-1 TRBV19 CASIGGQMNTEAFF
TRBD2 NA TRBJ2-4 TRBV4-1 CASSQASGDYLSKNIQYF
TRBD1 NA TRBJ2-7 TRBV10-2 CASRGRTGGPYEQYF
NA NA TRBJ1-2 TRBV12-3/TRBV12-4 CASSQTAYGYTF
TRBD2 NA TRBJ2-7 TRBV5-1 CASSVAASGGKTREQYF
TRBD2 NA TRBJ2-3 TRBV27 CASSSWTSGDPDTQYF
NA NA TRBJ1-5 TRBV27 CASLIRGLSLNQPQHF
TRBD2 NA TRBJ2-5 TRBV4-3 CASSQRGGVETQYF
NA once TRBJ2-1 TRBV5-5 CASSLAAGPRVTSYNEQFF
NA NA TRBJ1-4 TRBV5-4 CASRAAGNREGKLFF
TRBD1 many TRBJ1-2 TRBV27 CASSLTGWDGYTF
NA NA TRBJ2-5 TRBV6-2/TRBV6-3 CASSSLLGGLETQYF
NA NA TRBJ2-5 TRBV7-2 CASSFLPGAGEALEETQYF
TRBD2 once TRBJ2-1 TRBV4-2 CASSPDPGTSGISSYNEQFF
NA NA TRBJ2-3 TRBV10-3 CAISGPATDTQYF
NA NA TRBJ1-3 TRBV2 CASVTGGLSGNTIYF
TRBD1 NA TRBJ1-4 TRBV6-5 CASSYSRGQGNEKLFF
NA once TRBJ1-3 TRBV15 CATSRDLWLGNTIYF
NA few TRBJ1-2 TRBV18 CASSLDRAAYGYTF
NA NA TRBJ2-3 TRBV7-3 CASKRGGADTQYF
NA NA TRBJ2-3 TRBV7-9 CASSLTRGTDTQYF
NA NA TRBJ1-1 TRBV3-1/TRBV3-2 CASSPGREAFF
TRBD1 NA TRBJ2-3 TRBV5-6 CASSSDQGASTDTQYF
TRBD2 NA TRBJ2-3 TRBV4-2 CASSPRTSLPDTQYF
TRBD2 NA TRBJ2-5 TRBV7-2 CASSQQRGAGGLQETQYF
NA few TRBJ1-3 TRBV2 CASSPRQGNTIYF